The clone carrying this T cell receptor (beta chain) has a single count. The CDR3 contains 14 residues. Germline lookup yields CDR1 SGHNT and CDR2 YYREEE (reference sequence). Trimming removed 4 bases from V and 2 bases from J; junction bases left unmatched: 5. The data belong to a study of technical replicates of blood from four donors. The assay was immunoSEQ multiplex PCR, and TCRdb's table has in-frame clones only and misses some. The sample yields about 73,000 clones, 85% to 95% seen once. The genes are TRBV5-4 and TRBJ2-7; 8 positions agree with TRBD2. The receptor's source is a human donor in good health. Sequencing was done on a sample of T cells isolated from PBMCs. Here the CDR3 reads CASSPGLVPYEQYF. The CDR3 nucleotides read TGTGCCAGCAGCCCGGGACTAGTACCCTACGAGCAGTACTTC.